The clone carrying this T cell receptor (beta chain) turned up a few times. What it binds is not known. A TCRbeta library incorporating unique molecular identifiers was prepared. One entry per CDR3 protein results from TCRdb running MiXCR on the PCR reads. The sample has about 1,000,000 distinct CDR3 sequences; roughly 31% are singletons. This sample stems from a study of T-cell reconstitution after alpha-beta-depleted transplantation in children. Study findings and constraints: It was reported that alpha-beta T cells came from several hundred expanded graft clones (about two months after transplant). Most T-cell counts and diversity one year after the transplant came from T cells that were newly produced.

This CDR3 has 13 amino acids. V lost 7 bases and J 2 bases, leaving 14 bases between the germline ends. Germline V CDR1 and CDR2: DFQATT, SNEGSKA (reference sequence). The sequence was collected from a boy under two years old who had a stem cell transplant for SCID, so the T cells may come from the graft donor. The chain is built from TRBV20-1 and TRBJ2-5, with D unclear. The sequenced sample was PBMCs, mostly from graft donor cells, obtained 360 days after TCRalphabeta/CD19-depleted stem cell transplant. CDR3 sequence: CSEERWGQETQYF. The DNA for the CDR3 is TGCAGTGAAGAGAGATGGGGACAAGAGACCCAGTACTTC.